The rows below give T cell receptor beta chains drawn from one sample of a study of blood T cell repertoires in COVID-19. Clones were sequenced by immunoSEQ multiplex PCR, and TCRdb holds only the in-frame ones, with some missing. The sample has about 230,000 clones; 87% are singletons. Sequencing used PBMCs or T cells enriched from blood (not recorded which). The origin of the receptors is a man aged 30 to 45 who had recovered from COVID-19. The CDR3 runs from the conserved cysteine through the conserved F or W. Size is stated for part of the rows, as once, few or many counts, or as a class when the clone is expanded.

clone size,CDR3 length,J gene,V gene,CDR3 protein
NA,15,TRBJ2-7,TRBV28,CASSSQGPSTYEQYF
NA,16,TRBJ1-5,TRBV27,CASRESQGFSNQPQHF
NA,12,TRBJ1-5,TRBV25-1,CASSDLGQPQHF
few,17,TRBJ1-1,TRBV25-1,CASSPIRDSLMNTEAFF
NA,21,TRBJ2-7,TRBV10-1,CASSESSFYRNPSGEADEQYF
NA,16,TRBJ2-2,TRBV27,CASSSRSQSPTGELFF
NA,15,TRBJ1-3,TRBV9,CASSVGGVAGNTIYF
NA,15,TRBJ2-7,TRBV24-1,CATSDGRRQDYEQYF
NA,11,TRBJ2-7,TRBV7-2,CASSPHYEQYF
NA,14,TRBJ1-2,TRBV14,CASSQTGQANRYTF
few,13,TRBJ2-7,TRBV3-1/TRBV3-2,CASSAVRPYEQYF
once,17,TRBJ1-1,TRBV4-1,CASSLDRDSPISTEAFF
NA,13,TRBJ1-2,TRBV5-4,CASRSGGGYGYTF
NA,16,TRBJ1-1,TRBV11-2,CASSSKSGDSNTEAFF
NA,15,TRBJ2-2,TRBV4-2,CATSSGGAGTGELFF
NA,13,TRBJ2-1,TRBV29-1,CSVAPGDSNEQFF
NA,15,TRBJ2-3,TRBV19,CASSISGLGTDTQYF
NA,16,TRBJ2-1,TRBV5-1,CASSLAAAGRGNEQFF
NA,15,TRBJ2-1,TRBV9,CASSVATGDYNEQFF
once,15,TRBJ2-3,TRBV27,CASTPLGPSTDTQYF
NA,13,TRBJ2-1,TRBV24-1,CATSDGWANEQFF
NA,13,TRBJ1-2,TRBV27,CASSLDRGDGYTF
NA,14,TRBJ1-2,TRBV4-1,CASSLIFDRAGYTF
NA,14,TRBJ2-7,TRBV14,CASSQLPGGGEQYF
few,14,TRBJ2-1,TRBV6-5,CASRIREQGSEQFF
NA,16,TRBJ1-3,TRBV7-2,CASSHGGSLSGNTIYF
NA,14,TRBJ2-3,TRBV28,CATATLTGADTQYF
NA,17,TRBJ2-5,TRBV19,CASSDGPTGAAGETQYF
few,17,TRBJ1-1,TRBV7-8,CASSPDRGGSGRTEAFF
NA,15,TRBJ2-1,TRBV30,CAWSRAGATYNEQFF
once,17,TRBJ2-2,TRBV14,CASSSVQGNPNTGELFF
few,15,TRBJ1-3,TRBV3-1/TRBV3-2,CASSQLQGGGNTIYF
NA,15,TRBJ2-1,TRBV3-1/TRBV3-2,CASSQGPTGRNEQFF
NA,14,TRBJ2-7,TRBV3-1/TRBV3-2,CASSPGLLNYEQYF
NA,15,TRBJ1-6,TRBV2,CASRTEDLGNSPLHF
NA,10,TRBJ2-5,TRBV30,CAWMGLTQYF
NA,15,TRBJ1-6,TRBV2,CASSEDQGRNSPLHF
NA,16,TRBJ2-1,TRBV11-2,CASSLGRDPGYNEQFF
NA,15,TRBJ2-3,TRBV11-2,CASTASGSQTDTQYF
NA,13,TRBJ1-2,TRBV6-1,CASSEGGDYGYTF
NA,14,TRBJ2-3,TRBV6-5,CASSSISPRDTQYF
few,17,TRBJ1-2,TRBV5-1,CASSSGDGGLRSYGYTF
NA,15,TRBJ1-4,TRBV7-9,CASSLVFGQGEKLFF
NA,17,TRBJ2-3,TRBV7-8,CASSTWDRATSTDTQYF
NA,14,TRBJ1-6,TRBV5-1,CASSDRGPNSPLHF
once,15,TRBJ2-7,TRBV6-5,CASSYSRQGHYEQYF
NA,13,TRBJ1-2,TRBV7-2,CASSPGGRNGYTF
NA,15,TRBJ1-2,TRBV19,CASSKVRDGNYGYTF
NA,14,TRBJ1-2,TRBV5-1,CASSPGGGDYGYTF